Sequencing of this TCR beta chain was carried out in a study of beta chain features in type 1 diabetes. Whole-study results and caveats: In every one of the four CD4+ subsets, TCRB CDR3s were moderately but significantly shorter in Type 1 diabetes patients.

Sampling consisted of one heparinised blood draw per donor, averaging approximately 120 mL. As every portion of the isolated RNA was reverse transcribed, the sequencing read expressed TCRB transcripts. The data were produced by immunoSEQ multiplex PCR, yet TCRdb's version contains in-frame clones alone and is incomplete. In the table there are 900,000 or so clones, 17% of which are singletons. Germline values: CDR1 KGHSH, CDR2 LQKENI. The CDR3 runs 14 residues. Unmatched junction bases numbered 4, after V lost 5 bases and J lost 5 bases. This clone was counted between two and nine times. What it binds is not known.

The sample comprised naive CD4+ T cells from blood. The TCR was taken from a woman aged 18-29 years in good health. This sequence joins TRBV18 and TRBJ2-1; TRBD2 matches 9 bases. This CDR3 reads CASSSGLANNEQFF. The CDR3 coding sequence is TGTGCCAGCTCATCGGGACTAGCAAACAATGAGCAGTTCTTC.